This TCR beta chain stems from a study of OX40 agonist ivuxolimab in advanced cancers. Study background: Ivuxolimab is a fully human IgG2 antibody that activates OX40 (CD134).

The CDR3 extends over 14 amino acids. From germline, CDR1 is SGHNT and CDR2 YYREEE (reference sequence). Deletions cut 1 base from V and 7 bases from J, with 11 bases between. Details on this clone: The antigen is undetermined.

Study results and caveats: In CD8+ T cells, expanded clones were on average more numerous than in CD4+. Partial responders dosed at 0.1-3.0 mg/kg displayed clonal expansion ranking among the lowest. Researchers did not establish what antigens the expanded peripheral T cells target.

The repertoire was sequenced with immunoSEQ multiplex PCR; TCRdb's copy has only in-frame clones and lacks some. The sample lists about 83,000 clones, about 90% occurring once. V gene TRBV5-4 combines with J gene TRBJ1-4; tentatively, D is TRBD1 (5 bases). The sequence came from an adult with an advanced solid tumor such as melanoma, head and neck, liver or kidney cancer. Sample: CD4+ or CD8+ T cells sorted from blood, taken in a trial of the OX40 agonist ivuxolimab. In DNA form, the CDR3 reads TGTGCCAGCAGCTTGTGGGGGTTTGGTGAAAAACTGTTTTTT. It codes for CASSLWGFGEKLFF.